This T cell receptor (beta chain) was found in a study of Tregs in tolerant kidney transplant recipients. Thawed PBMCs were FACS-sorted into unstimulated CD4+CD25+CD127- regulatory T cells, CD4+CD25- non-regulatory cells, CD4 and CD8 cells. Trimming pared 6 bases from V and 8 bases from J, leaving 13 bases between. In germline, CDR1 is LNHDA, CDR2 SQIVND (reference sequence). The CDR3 is made up of 12 amino acids. TCRdb keeps only in-frame clones here, not all; method: immunoSEQ multiplex PCR. The data hold 110,000 or so clones, with around nine tenths observed a single time. The chain uses TRBV19 and TRBJ1-1; weak D call: TRBD1 (5 bases). Sequenced sample: CD4+ T cells from blood. This clonotype originated in a human donor in good health. CDR3: CASRGLPSEAFF. The CDR3 nucleotides are TGTGCCAGTAGGGGACTCCCTTCGGAAGCTTTCTTT.